The rows below give T cell receptor beta chains drawn from one sample of a study of OX40 agonist ivuxolimab in advanced cancers. TCRdb's copy holds only in-frame clones and misses some; the assay was immunoSEQ multiplex PCR. Among tens of thousands of clones, around nine tenths were seen once, and the ten largest hold less than 0.85%. Specimen: CD4+ or CD8+ T cells sorted from blood, collected in a trial of the OX40 agonist ivuxolimab. The receptor source for this set is an adult with an advanced solid tumor such as melanoma, head and neck, liver or kidney cancer. CDR3s include the opening cysteine and the closing phenylalanine or tryptophan. Fields, in order: J gene, clone size, D gene, V gene, CDR3 protein, CDR3 DNA. A D gene is named only where the DNA matches it firmly. The size of a clone is reported for some rows only, either as once, few or many, or as a class for expanded clones.

TRBJ1-3,once,-,TRBV4-1,CASSQVGRSGNTIYF,TGCGCCAGCAGCCAAGTGGGACGCTCTGGAAACACCATATATTTT
TRBJ2-1,-,TRBD2,TRBV15,CATSRVGTSGLYAPNEQFF,TGTGCCACCAGCAGAGTGGGGACTAGCGGGTTATATGCTCCCAATGAGCAGTTCTTC
TRBJ2-7,-,TRBD2,TRBV5-1,CASSWTSGPSYEQYF,TGCGCCAGCAGCTGGACTAGCGGCCCCTCCTACGAGCAGTACTTC
TRBJ2-1,-,-,TRBV6-1,CASRDGRDNEQFF,TGTGCCAGCAGGGACGGAAGGGACAATGAGCAGTTCTTC
TRBJ2-2,once,-,TRBV29-1,CSVDQGNTGELFF,TGCAGCGTTGATCAGGGAAACACCGGGGAGCTGTTTTTT
TRBJ2-2,-,TRBD1,TRBV11-3,CASSLRQGNTGELFF,TGTGCCAGCAGCTTAAGACAGGGGAACACCGGGGAGCTGTTTTTT
TRBJ2-7,-,-,TRBV18,CASSPRRDDSYEQYF,TGTGCCAGCTCACCCCGTAGGGACGACTCCTACGAGCAGTACTTC
TRBJ2-4,-,TRBD1,TRBV13,CASRSNRGKAKNIQYF,TGTGCCAGCAGATCTAACAGGGGAAAAGCCAAAAACATTCAGTACTTC
TRBJ1-1,-,-,TRBV6-5,CASSYSLTYTEAFF,TGTGCCAGCAGTTACAGCCTAACATACACTGAAGCTTTCTTT
TRBJ2-5,-,-,TRBV9,CASSVAGRPEETQYF,TGTGCCAGCAGCGTAGCGGGGCGGCCCGAAGAGACCCAGTACTTC
TRBJ2-2,-,TRBD2,TRBV14,CASSVGLAGVGELFF,TGTGCCAGCAGCGTGGGACTAGCGGGAGTCGGGGAGCTGTTTTTT
TRBJ2-3,-,-,TRBV7-6,CASAFSDTQYF,TGTGCCAGCGCCTTCTCAGATACGCAGTATTTT
TRBJ1-3,-,-,TRBV18,CASSPTGGLRNTIYF,TGTGCCAGCTCACCAACCGGGGGCTTGAGAAACACCATATATTTT
TRBJ2-5,-,-,TRBV11-2,CASSLGETQYF,TGTGCCAGCAGCTTAGGCGAGACCCAGTACTTC
TRBJ2-1,-,-,TRBV5-1,CASSLDDNEANEQFF,TGCGCCAGCAGCCTAGATGACAATGAGGCCAATGAGCAGTTCTTC
TRBJ1-1,-,TRBD1,TRBV10-3,CAISKTGDNTEAFF,TGTGCCATCAGTAAGACAGGGGACAACACTGAAGCTTTCTTT
TRBJ2-2,once,TRBD2,TRBV19,CASIGLANTGELFF,TGTGCCAGTATCGGACTAGCGAACACCGGGGAGCTGTTTTTT
TRBJ2-3,-,-,TRBV5-1,CASSLNPGLPSDTQYF,TGCGCCAGCAGCTTGAATCCAGGGCTTCCCTCAGATACGCAGTATTTT
TRBJ2-7,-,-,TRBV2,CASTRTAYEQYF,TGTGCCAGCACCCGGACAGCTTACGAGCAGTACTTC
TRBJ2-5,once,TRBD1,TRBV30,CAWSRDRQETQYF,TGTGCCTGGAGTAGGGACAGACAAGAGACCCAGTACTTC
TRBJ2-1,-,-,TRBV7-3,CASSRDRSSYNEQFF,TGTGCCAGCAGTCGAGACCGAAGCTCCTACAATGAGCAGTTCTTC
TRBJ2-3,-,-,TRBV14,CASSQFRDTQYF,TGTGCCAGCAGCCAGTTTAGGGATACGCAGTATTTT
TRBJ2-1,-,TRBD2,TRBV4-3,CASSLSGREGNEQFF,TGCGCCAGCAGCCTTAGCGGGAGAGAAGGAAATGAGCAGTTCTTC
TRBJ2-3,-,TRBD2,TRBV5-1,CASSSLAGATDTQYF,TGCGCCAGCAGCTCACTAGCGGGAGCCACAGATACGCAGTATTTT
TRBJ2-1,-,TRBD2,TRBV5-6,CASRLRGTSSNEQFF,TGTGCCAGCAGACTTCGCGGGACTAGCTCCAATGAGCAGTTCTTC
TRBJ2-5,-,TRBD2,TRBV29-1,CSGGEPGTQYF,TGCAGTGGGGGGGAGCCGGGGACCCAGTACTTC
TRBJ2-2,-,-,TRBV4-1,CASSRVAGELFF,TGCGCCAGCAGCCGTGTGGCCGGGGAGCTGTTTTTT
TRBJ2-2,few,TRBD2,TRBV19,CASSIPAGYRNTGELFF,TGTGCCAGTAGTATTCCAGCGGGGTACAGAAACACCGGGGAGCTGTTTTTT
TRBJ2-7,-,-,TRBV7-2,CASSLVSGEQYF,TGTGCCAGCAGCTTAGTTAGCGGCGAGCAGTACTTC
TRBJ2-3,once,TRBD2,TRBV5-4,CASSLKLAGGGTDTQYF,TGTGCCAGCAGCTTGAAACTAGCGGGAGGAGGCACAGATACGCAGTATTTT
TRBJ1-4,-,TRBD1,TRBV6-1,CASRGQVWGNEKLFF,TGTGCCAGCAGGGGACAGGTCTGGGGTAATGAAAAACTGTTTTTT
TRBJ2-6,-,-,TRBV7-2,CASSPQEGGANVLTF,TGTGCCAGCAGCCCTCAGGAGGGGGGGGCCAACGTCCTGACTTTC
TRBJ2-5,-,-,TRBV7-3,CASSLMASETQYF,TGTGCCAGCAGCTTAATGGCTAGTGAGACCCAGTACTTC
TRBJ2-1,few,TRBD2,TRBV4-2,CASSQEVAGGILNEQFF,TGTGCCAGCAGCCAAGAAGTGGCGGGAGGGATCCTCAATGAGCAGTTCTTC
TRBJ1-2,-,-,TRBV11-2,CASSLRQGLGYTF,TGTGCCAGCAGCTTGAGGCAGGGCCTCGGCTACACCTTC
TRBJ2-6,-,-,TRBV19,CASSPRPTGANVLTF,TGTGCCAGTAGTCCTCGGCCCACTGGGGCCAACGTCCTGACTTTC
TRBJ2-7,-,-,TRBV5-4,CASRNRQDTEQYF,TGTGCCAGCAGAAACCGACAGGACACCGAGCAGTACTTC
TRBJ2-2,once,TRBD1,TRBV7-2,CATITRDRVSGELFF,TGTGCCACCATCACTCGGGACAGGGTGTCCGGGGAGCTGTTTTTT
TRBJ2-3,once,-,TRBV30,CAWSVRDTQYF,TGTGCCTGGAGTGTACGGGATACGCAGTATTTT
TRBJ2-5,once,TRBD2,TRBV19,CASSVLAGVETQYF,TGTGCCAGTAGTGTACTAGCGGGAGTAGAGACCCAGTACTTC
TRBJ2-7,-,TRBD1,TRBV19,CASSARTGAGSEQYF,TGTGCCAGTAGTGCCCGGACAGGGGCTGGGTCCGAGCAGTACTTC
TRBJ2-3,-,-,TRBV7-6,CASSLERAGSTDTQYF,TGTGCCAGCAGCTTAGAAAGGGCGGGCAGCACAGATACGCAGTATTTT
TRBJ1-5,-,-,TRBV4-3,CASSQNGQQDQPQHF,TGCGCCAGCAGCCAAAACGGACAGCAGGATCAGCCCCAGCATTTT
TRBJ2-1,-,TRBD2,TRBV7-3,CASSLKSSGSATFF,TGTGCCAGCAGCTTAAAGAGTAGCGGGTCGGCGACTTTCTTC
TRBJ1-3,-,-,TRBV4-2,CASSQDSGPRSGNTIYF,TGTGCCAGCAGCCAAGATAGCGGGCCCCGCTCTGGAAACACCATATATTTT
TRBJ2-5,-,-,TRBV7-2,CASSSQGRIQETQYF,TGTGCCAGCAGCTCCCAGGGGAGAATACAAGAGACCCAGTACTTC
TRBJ1-1,-,TRBD1,TRBV6-5,CASIKQGRSGEAFF,TGTGCCAGCATCAAACAGGGGCGTAGTGGTGAAGCTTTCTTT
TRBJ2-2,-,-,TRBV27,CASSWGRSAGELFF,TGTGCCAGCAGTTGGGGGCGGAGCGCCGGGGAGCTGTTTTTT
TRBJ2-2,few,-,TRBV18,CASSPPGRSNTGELFF,TGTGCCAGCTCACCGCCGGGACGTTCGAACACCGGGGAGCTGTTTTTT
TRBJ1-2,-,TRBD1,TRBV9,CASSEPGQVYGYTF,TGTGCCAGCAGCGAACCTGGACAGGTCTATGGCTACACCTTC